Below are 3 T cell receptor beta chains sequenced from a single sample in a study of T-cell reconstitution after alpha-beta-depleted transplantation in children (dated by TCRdb to 2016 to 2017). The library was prepared using PCR. The instrument given in TCRdb is Illumina HiSeq 2500. TCR library preparation used molecular barcoding, with unique molecular identifiers applied to normalize quantification of the TCRbeta repertoire. The public reads were quality trimmed at Q25 with fastp and then assembled into clones with MiXCR by TCRdb, keeping productive beta chains. CDR3 protein sequences are deduplicated, and each keeps its most common genes and DNA. The sample table shows 440,000 or so distinct CDR3 sequences, and roughly 44% are seen once. Clones ranked in the top ten supply 27% of the sample. The treatment or condition label for this specimen denotes: allogeneic hematopoietic cell transplantation with graft depleted of TCRalphabeta T cells and CD19 B cells.

The sample here was PBMCs, taken before TCRalphabeta/CD19-depleted stem cell transplant. The receptors derive from a girl aged 2 to 9 with aplastic anemia, due to receive a stem cell transplant.

CDR3 in DNA: TGTGCCAGCAGCCCAAGACAGAGTAGCTCTGGGGCCAACGTCCTGACTTTC. The encoded protein is CASSPRQSSSGANVLTF. This chain uses TRBV3-1 with TRBJ2-6, with D perhaps matching TRBD1 (5 bases). The CDR3 length is 17 residues. Germline V CDR1 and CDR2: LGHDT, YNNKEL (reference sequence). V was trimmed by 4 bases and J by 0 bases, leaving 13 bases between them.

In this sample, this clonotype turned up a few times. V usage is TRBV7-8 and J usage is TRBJ1-5; 7 nucleotides align to TRBD1. The CDR3 has 15 residues. Germline trimming cut 5 bases from V and 4 bases from J; bases unmatched to any gene: 8. CDR1 and CDR2 from the germline V gene are SGHVS and FQNEAQ. The CDR3 protein is CASSLMGQLNQPQHF. As DNA, the CDR3 is TGTGCCAGCAGCCTTATGGGACAGCTAAATCAGCCCCAGCATTTT.

This clonotype was detected ten times or more. This sequence joins TRBV29-1 and TRBJ2-2, with 7 bases matching TRBD1. V lost 4 bases, J lost 7 bases, and 9 bases stayed unmatched. Germline assignment: CDR1 SQVTM and CDR2 ANQGSEA. The CDR3 totals 14 residues. Written as DNA, the CDR3 is TGCAGCGTTGGTCACGTAGGGGGCGGCGGGGAGCTGTTTTTT. Its translation: CSVGHVGGGGELFF.